The sequence of this T cell receptor (beta chain) was determined in a study of shared clonotypes between healthy human individuals. Study-wide findings and caveats: A reduction in generation probabilities was seen for non-shared clonotypes relative to those shared by all four donors. The naive CD4 repertoires of a few donors were compared, and approximately 5% of clonotypes were shared.

CD4+ cells yielded CD45RA+ naive and CD45RA-negative memory subsets. Germline lookup yields CDR1 SNHLY and CDR2 FYNNEI. V lost 5 bases to trimming and J lost 7 bases, with 24 bases between them. CDR3 length: 16 amino acids. Only in-frame clones appear in the TCRdb table, and some are missing; sequencing was by immunoSEQ multiplex PCR. The data contain approximately 2.4 million clones, approximately 96% of them singletons. For this clone: Its antigen is unidentified.

This clonotype was sampled from a young man in good health. The genes are TRBV2 and TRBJ2-7; D gene uncertain. Sequenced material: naive CD4+ T cells sorted from blood. Subset specified: CD45RA+ positively selected. Written as DNA, the CDR3 is TGTGCCAGCAGTTGGGTGATGGGGATTCCTCCTATGGAGCAGTACTTC. It specifies CASSWVMGIPPMEQYF.